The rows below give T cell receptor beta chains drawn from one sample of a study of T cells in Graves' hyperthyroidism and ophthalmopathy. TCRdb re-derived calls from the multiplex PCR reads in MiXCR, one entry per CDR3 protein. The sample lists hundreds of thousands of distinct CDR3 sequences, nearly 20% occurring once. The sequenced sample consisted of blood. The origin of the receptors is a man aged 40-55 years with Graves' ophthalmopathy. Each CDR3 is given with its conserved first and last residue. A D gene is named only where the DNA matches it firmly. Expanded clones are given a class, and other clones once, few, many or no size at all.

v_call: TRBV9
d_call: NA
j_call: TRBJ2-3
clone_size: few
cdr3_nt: TGTGCCAGCAGCGTAGGCGGTAGCGGCTCCAGCACAGATACGCAGTATTTT
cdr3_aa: CASSVGGSGSSTDTQYF

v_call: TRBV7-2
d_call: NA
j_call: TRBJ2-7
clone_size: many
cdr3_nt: TGTGCCAGCAGCTCGGGCCGAGGCGAGCAGTACTTC
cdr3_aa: CASSSGRGEQYF

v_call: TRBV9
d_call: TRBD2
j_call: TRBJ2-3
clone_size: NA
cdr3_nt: TGTGCCAGCAGCGTGACTAGCGGGACAGATACGCAGTATTTT
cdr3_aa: CASSVTSGTDTQYF

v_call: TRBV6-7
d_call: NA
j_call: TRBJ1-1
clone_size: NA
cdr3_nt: TGTGCCAGCAATAGAGACCGGCCCAGATACACTGAAGCTTTCTTT
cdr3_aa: CASNRDRPRYTEAFF

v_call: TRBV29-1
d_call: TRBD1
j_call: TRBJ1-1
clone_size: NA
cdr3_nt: TGCAGCGCCCGGGGACAGGGGAACACTGAAGCTTTCTTT
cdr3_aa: CSARGQGNTEAFF

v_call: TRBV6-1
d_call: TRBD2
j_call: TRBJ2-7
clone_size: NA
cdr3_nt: TGTGCCAGCAGTGCTTGGACTAGCGGGAGTTACGAGCAGTACTTC
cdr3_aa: CASSAWTSGSYEQYF

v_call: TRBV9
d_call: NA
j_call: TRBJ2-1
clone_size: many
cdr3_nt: TGTGCCAGCAGCGTAGGAGTAGAGGGGCGCACTGAGCAGTTCTTC
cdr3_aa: CASSVGVEGRTEQFF

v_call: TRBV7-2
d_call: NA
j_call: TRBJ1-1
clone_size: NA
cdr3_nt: TGTGCCAGCAGCTTAGAGGCGGGATTGGTTACTGAAGCTTTCTTT
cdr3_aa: CASSLEAGLVTEAFF

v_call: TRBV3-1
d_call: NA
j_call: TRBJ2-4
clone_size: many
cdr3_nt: TGTGCCAGCAGTATGGGGGAAGCGGACATTCAGTACTTC
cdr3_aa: CASSMGEADIQYF

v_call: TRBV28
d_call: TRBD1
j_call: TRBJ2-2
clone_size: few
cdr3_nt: TGTGCCACAATGGGACAGGGGGCCACCGGGGAGCTGTTTTTT
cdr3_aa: CATMGQGATGELFF

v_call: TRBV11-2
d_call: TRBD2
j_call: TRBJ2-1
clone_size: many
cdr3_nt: TGTGCCAGCAGCCCGTGGGGGGGGACCTACAATGAGCAGTTCTTC
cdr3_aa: CASSPWGGTYNEQFF

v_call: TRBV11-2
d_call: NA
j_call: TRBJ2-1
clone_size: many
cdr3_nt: TGTGCCAGCAGGAGATTGGGGGTGGGGAATGAGCAGTTCTTC
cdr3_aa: CASRRLGVGNEQFF

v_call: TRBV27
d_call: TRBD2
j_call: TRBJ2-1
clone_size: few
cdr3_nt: TGTGCCAGCAGTCCTATAAGGGGGACTAGCGGGAATGAGCAGTTCTTC
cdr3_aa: CASSPIRGTSGNEQFF

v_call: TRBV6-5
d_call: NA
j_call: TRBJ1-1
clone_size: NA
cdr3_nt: TGTGCCAGCAGTTACTCAAACTCCGGGGCTCCGGCGGGAGCTTTCTTT
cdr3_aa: CASSYSNSGAPAGAFF

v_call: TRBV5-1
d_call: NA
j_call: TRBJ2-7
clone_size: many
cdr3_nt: TGCGCCAGCAGATCGGACGCATCCTACGAGCAGTACTTC
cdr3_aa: CASRSDASYEQYF

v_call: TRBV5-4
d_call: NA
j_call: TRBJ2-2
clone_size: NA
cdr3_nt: TGTGCCAGCAGCCGGGAAACTGCACTCGGGGAGCTGTTTTTT
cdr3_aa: CASSRETALGELFF

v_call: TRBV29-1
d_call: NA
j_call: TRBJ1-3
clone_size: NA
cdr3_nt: TGCAGCGTTGTCCTTGCGAACAGTGGAAACACCATATATTTT
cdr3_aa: CSVVLANSGNTIYF

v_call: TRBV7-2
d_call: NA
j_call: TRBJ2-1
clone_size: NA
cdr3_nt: TGTGCCAGCAGCTTAGGGGGGAGTGGGGGCGGGGCCTACAATGAGCAGTTCTTC
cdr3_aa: CASSLGGSGGGAYNEQFF

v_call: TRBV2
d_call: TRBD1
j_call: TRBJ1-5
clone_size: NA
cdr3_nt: TGTGCCAGCCCAGAGACAGGGGGGGATCAGCCCCAGCATTTT
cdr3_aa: CASPETGGDQPQHF

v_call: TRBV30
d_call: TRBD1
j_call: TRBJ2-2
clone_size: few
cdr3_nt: TGTGCCTGGAGTTTTAGGGACAGGGTCACCGGGGAGCTGTTTTTT
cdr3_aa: CAWSFRDRVTGELFF

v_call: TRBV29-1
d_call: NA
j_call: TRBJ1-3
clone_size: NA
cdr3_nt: TGCAGCGGATCCCTCCAGCGAGGAAACGCCATATATTTT
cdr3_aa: CSGSLQRGNAIYF

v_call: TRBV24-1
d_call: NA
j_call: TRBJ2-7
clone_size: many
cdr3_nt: TGTGCCACCAGTGATTACCCCTTTCCCGAGCAGTACTTC
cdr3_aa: CATSDYPFPEQYF

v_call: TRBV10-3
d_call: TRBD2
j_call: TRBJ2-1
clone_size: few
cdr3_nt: TGTGCCATCAGGGGGACTATGAGCTCCTACAATGAGCAGTTCTTC
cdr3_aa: CAIRGTMSSYNEQFF

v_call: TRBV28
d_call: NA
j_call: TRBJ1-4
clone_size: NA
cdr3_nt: TGTGCCAGCAGTGATGGAACGAGGGAAAAACTGTTTTTT
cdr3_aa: CASSDGTREKLFF

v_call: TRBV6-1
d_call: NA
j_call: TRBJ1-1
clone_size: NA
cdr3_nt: TGTGCCAGCAGTCCGGGCCAGGGGAAAGAAGGGAGGGCTTTCTTT
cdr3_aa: CASSPGQGKEGRAFF

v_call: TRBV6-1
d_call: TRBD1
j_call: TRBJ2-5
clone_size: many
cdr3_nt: TGTGCCAGCAGCGGTTCCGGGACAGGAGAGACCCAGTACTTC
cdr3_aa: CASSGSGTGETQYF

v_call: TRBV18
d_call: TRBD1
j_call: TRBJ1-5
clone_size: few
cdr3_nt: TGTGCCAGCTCACCCCTGGGACAGACAAATCAGCCCCAGCATTTT
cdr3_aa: CASSPLGQTNQPQHF

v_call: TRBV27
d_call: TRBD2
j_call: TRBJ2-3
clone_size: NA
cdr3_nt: TGTGCCAGCAGTTTATGGGGGACTAGCGGGAGGGCCCACTCTAGCACAGATACGCAGTATTTT
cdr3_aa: CASSLWGTSGRAHSSTDTQYF

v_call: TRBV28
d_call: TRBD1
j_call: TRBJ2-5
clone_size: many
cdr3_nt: TGTGCCAGCAGTCCCCCGGGACAGCGCCTGGAGTACTTC
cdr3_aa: CASSPPGQRLEYF

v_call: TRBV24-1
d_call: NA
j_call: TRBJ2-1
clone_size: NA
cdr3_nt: TGTGCCACCAGTGGTGCGGGGCGAACTATCAATGAGCAGTTCTTC
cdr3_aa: CATSGAGRTINEQFF

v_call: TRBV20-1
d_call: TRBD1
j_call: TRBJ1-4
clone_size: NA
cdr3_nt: TGCAGTGCTAGATCAGGACAGGGGGGTTCTAATGAAAAACTGTTTTTT
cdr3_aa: CSARSGQGGSNEKLFF

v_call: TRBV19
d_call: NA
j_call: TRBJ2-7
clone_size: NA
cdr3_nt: TGTGCCAGTAGTGTGGATCTCTCCTACGAGCAGTACTTC
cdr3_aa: CASSVDLSYEQYF

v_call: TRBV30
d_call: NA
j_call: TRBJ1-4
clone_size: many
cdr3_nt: TGTGCCTGGAGTGAGGGGATTTTAAATGAAAAACTGTTTTTT
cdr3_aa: CAWSEGILNEKLFF

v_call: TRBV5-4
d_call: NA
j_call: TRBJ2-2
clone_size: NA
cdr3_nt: TGTGCCATACCGGGGGCGGGGGCGAACACCGGGGAGCTGTTTTTT
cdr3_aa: CAIPGAGANTGELFF

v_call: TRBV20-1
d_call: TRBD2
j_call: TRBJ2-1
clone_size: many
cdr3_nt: TGCAGTGCTAGGTTTGCGGGAGGTCACAATGAGCAGTTCTTC
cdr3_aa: CSARFAGGHNEQFF

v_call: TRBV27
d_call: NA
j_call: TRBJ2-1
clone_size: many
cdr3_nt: TGTGCCAGCAGTCTTGTGGGTCAGAGTGGGCAGTTCTTC
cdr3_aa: CASSLVGQSGQFF

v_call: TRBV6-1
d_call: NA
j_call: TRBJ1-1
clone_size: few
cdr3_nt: TGTGCCAGCGGGGGCAGCACGAACACTGAAGCTTTCTTT
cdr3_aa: CASGGSTNTEAFF

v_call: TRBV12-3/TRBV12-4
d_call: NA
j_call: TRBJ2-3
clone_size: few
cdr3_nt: TGTGCCAGCAGTTTGCGGCAGGGACCCACAGATACGCAGTATTTT
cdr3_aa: CASSLRQGPTDTQYF

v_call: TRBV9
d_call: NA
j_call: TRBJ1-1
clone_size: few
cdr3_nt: TGTGCCAGCAGCGGTGGGGGAGTCACTGAAGCTTTCTTT
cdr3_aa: CASSGGGVTEAFF

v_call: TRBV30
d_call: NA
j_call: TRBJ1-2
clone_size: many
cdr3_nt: TGTGCCTGGACCATGGGCTATGGCTACACCTTC
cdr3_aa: CAWTMGYGYTF

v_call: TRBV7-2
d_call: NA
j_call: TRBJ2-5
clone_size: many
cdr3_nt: TGTGCCAGCAGCTTAGCGGGGGGTCACCAAGAGACCCAGTACTTC
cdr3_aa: CASSLAGGHQETQYF

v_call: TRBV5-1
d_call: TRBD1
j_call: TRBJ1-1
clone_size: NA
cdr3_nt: TGCGCCAGCAGCCAAGGACAGGGAGGGATGAACACTGAAGCTTTCTTT
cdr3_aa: CASSQGQGGMNTEAFF

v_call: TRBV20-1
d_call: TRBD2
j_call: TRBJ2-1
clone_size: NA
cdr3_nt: TGCAGTGCTATCCGTCCGGGCGGGAGAGGTGGGCAGTTCTTC
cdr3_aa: CSAIRPGGRGGQFF

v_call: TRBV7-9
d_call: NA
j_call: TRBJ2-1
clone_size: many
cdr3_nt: TGTGCCAGCAGCTTAGTGGCCGATGAGCAGTTCTTC
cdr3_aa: CASSLVADEQFF

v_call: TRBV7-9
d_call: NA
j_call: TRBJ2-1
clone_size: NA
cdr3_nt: TGTGCCAGCAGCTACGCCAAGTATGAGCAGTTCTTC
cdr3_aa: CASSYAKYEQFF

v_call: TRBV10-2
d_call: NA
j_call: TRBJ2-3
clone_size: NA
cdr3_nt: TGCGCCAGCTACTGGGTAGATACGCAGTATTTT
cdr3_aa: CASYWVDTQYF

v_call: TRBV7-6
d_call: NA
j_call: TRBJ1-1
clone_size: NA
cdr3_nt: TGTGCCAGCAGCCACCAAGGGGGGGGCGAACTCCTCTTT
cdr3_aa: CASSHQGGGELLF

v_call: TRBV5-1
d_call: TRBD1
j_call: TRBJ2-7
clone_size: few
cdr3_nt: TGCGCCAGCAGCATAAGACAGGGAACCTACGAGCAGTACTTC
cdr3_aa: CASSIRQGTYEQYF

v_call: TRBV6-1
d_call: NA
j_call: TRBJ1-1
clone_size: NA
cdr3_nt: TGTGCCAGCATCCTGGAGGGGCATTCGGCTTTCTTT
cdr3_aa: CASILEGHSAFF

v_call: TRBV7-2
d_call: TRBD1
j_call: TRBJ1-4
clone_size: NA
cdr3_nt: TGTGCCAGCAGCTCCCGACAGGGTGTACGGGAAAAACTGTTTTTT
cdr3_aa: CASSSRQGVREKLFF

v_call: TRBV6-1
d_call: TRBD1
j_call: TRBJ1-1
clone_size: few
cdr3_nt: TGTGCCAGCAGTGAACTCAGGGGGCACAACACTGAAGCTTTCTTT
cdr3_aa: CASSELRGHNTEAFF

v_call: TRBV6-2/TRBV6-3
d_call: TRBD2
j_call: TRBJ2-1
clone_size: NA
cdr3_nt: TGTGCCAGCAGTTTAAGGAGCGGCGCGGGAGCAGGAGGGTTGGGCAAGTTCTTC
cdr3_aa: CASSLRSGAGAGGLGKFF

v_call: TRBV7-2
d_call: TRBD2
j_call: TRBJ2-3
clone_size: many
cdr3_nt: TGTGCCAGCAGCTTACCTAGCGGGGGGGAAGATACGCAGTATTTT
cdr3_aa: CASSLPSGGEDTQYF

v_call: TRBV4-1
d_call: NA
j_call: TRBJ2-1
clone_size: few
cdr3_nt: TGCGCCAGCAGCCAGCGGGCAGGGATGAACAATGAGCAGTTCTTC
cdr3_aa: CASSQRAGMNNEQFF